The source of this TCR beta chain is a study of blood T cell repertoires in COVID-19. At the level of the study: Samples taken during acute and convalescent COVID-19 were collected in the United States, Italy and Spain. PBMCs, B-cell-depleted T cells, or T cells provided the cDNA or gDNA that made up the material.

This CDR3 has 16 residues. Germline V gives CDR1 KGHSH, CDR2 LQKENI. Trimming pared 3 bases from V and 7 bases from J, leaving 19 bases between. As handled by the study authors: Researchers report that nucleated cell counts were estimated from reference gene primer amplification. Data came from immunoSEQ multiplex PCR; TCRdb stores just in-frame clones and leaves some out. V and J calls and clone size are those listed in that table; D and trimming were worked out from the DNA. The table lists just over 50,000 clones, about 86% of them singletons. The chain joins TRBV18 to TRBJ2-1, with D perhaps TRBD2 (7 bases). The sample consisted of peripheral blood. The sequence was collected from a man older than 75 with active COVID-19. For the CDR3, the DNA is TGTGCCAGCTCACCCCCAGGGGTTGCGGGGGAGAATGAGCAGTTCTTC. This encodes CASSPPGVAGENEQFF.